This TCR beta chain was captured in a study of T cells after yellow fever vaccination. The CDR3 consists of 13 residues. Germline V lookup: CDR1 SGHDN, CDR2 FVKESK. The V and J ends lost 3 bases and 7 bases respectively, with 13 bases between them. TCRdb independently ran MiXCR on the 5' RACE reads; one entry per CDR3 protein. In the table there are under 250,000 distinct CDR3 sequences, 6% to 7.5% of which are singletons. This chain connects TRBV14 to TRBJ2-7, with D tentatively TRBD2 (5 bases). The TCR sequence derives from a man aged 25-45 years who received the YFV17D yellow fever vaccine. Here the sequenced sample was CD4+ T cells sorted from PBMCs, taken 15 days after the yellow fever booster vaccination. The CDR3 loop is CASSQREGSEQYF. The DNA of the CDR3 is TGTGCCAGCAGCCAGAGGGAAGGGAGTGAGCAGTACTTC.